This T cell receptor (beta chain) was identified in a study of human T cells and chemical hapten exposure. One entry per CDR3 protein, called by TCRdb with MiXCR from the RACE reads. The table includes 250,000 or so distinct CDR3 sequences, over 8% detected once. Time point indicated: pre-sensitization, week 0. Treatment in this sample: therapeutic diphenylcyclopropenone sensitization with weekly scalp DPC. The CDR3 is 13 residues long. Trimming cost V 4 bases and J 1 base, with 8 bases left between them. The V gene's germline CDR1 is DFQATT and CDR2 SNEGSKA (reference sequence). Sequencing was performed on whole blood, taken in connection with sensitization to the hapten diphenylcyclopropenone (DPC). This TCR derives from a woman aged 40 to 50 with alopecia areata. Some clones in this sample may be carry-over from other donors' samples. The chain recombines TRBV20-1 with TRBJ1-5, with D unclear. The CDR3: CSAIATSNQPQHF. For the CDR3, the DNA is TGCAGTGCTATCGCCACCAGCAATCAGCCCCAGCATTTT.